This T cell receptor (beta chain) was observed in a study of blood T cell repertoires in COVID-19. Study background: Samples representing acute and convalescent COVID-19 were sourced from the United States, Italy and Spain. PBMCs, B-cell-depleted T cells, or T cells provided the cDNA or gDNA that made up the material.

The CDR3 covers 13 residues. Germline CDR1 SGHRS, CDR2 YFSETQ. V was trimmed by 4 bases and J by 2 bases, leaving 9 bases between them. How the authors handled the data: It was from reference gene primer amplification that nucleated cell counts were estimated. TCRdb's copy holds only in-frame clones and misses some; the assay was immunoSEQ multiplex PCR. That table furnishes V, J and clone size, whereas the DNA furnished D and trimming. The sample holds roughly 110,000 clones; 89% are singletons and the top ten take under 5.5%. Sequencing was done on a sample of peripheral blood. This TCR derives from a man aged 35-49 years with active or convalescent COVID-19. This chain links TRBV5-1 with TRBJ2-5; no reliable D call. The CDR3 here is CASSISPQETQYF. In DNA form, the CDR3 reads TGCGCCAGCAGCATTAGTCCTCAAGAGACCCAGTACTTC.